These 3 T cell receptor beta chains were sequenced from one sample in a study of CD8 T cells in ankylosing spondylitis. Study outcomes and limitations: Seemingly distinctive of ankylosing spondylitis blood was a TCR beta motif formed by eight highly homologous variants.

TCRdb reanalysed the 5' RACE reads using MiXCR and keeps one entry per CDR3 protein. The data contain around 490,000 distinct CDR3 sequences, about 5.4% of them seen just once; the ten biggest clones take up 3.5%. Their cognate antigens are unknown. Sequenced material: blood, either unsorted or a sorted T cell fraction (not recorded which). The receptors derive from a male donor with ankylosing spondylitis.

This clonotype was observed many times. The rearrangement uses TRBV28 and TRBJ2-7; 7 nucleotides align to TRBD1. Germline V lookup: CDR1 MDHEN, CDR2 SYDVKM. This CDR3 contains 15 residues. V lost 2 bases, J lost 1 base, and 5 bases stayed unmatched. The CDR3 nucleotides are TGTGCCAGCAGTTTAGTTGGGACAGATTCCTACGAGCAGTACTTC. It is translated as CASSLVGTDSYEQYF.

V usage is TRBV5-1 and J usage is TRBJ2-3; a weak D match, TRBD1 (5 bases). Germline lookup yields CDR1 SGHRS and CDR2 YFSETQ. V gave up 0 bases and J gave up 2 bases, with 19 bases separating them. The CDR3 loop spans 18 amino acids. The CDR3 region is CASSLGTHVRQNTDTQYF. The CDR3, as DNA: TGCGCCAGCAGCTTGGGGACACACGTCCGACAGAACACAGATACGCAGTATTTT. Full variable domain (missing parts from reference TRBV5-1 and TRBJ2-3): KAGVTQTPRYLIKTRGQQVTLSCSPISGHRSVSWYQQTPGQGLQFLFEYFSETQRNKGNFPGRFSGRQFSNSRSEMNVSTLELGDSALYLCASSLGTHVRQNTDTQYFGPGTRLTVL.

In its sample, this clonotype was seen many times. The chain couples TRBV20-1 to TRBJ2-7, with TRBD2 identical over 7 bases. The CDR3 sequence is 13 residues long. J lost 2 bases, V lost 2 bases, and 3 bases had no gene match. In germline, CDR1 is DFQATT, CDR2 SNEGSKA (reference sequence). Here the CDR3 DNA reads TGCAGTGCTAGAAAAGCGGGAACCTACGAGCAGTACTTC. Translation: CSARKAGTYEQYF.